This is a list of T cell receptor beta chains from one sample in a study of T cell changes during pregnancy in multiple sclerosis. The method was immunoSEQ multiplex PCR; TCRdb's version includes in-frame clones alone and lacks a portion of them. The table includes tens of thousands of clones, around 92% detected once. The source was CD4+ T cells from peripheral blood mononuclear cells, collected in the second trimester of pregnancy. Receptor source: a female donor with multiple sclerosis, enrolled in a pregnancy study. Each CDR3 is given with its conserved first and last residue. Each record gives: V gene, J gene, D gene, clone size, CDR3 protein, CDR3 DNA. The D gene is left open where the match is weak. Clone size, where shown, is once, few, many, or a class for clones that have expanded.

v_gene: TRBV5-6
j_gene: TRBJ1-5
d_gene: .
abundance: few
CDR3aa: CASSLGAAGRPQHF
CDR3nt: TGTGCCAGCAGCTTGGGGGCGGCGGGACGGCCCCAGCATTTT

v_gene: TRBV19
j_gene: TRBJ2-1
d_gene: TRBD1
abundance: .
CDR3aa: CASSTGTGFVNEQFF
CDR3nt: TGTGCCAGTTCGACCGGGACAGGGTTTGTCAATGAGCAGTTCTTC

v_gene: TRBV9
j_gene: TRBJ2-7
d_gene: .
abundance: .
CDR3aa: CASSVGGPGIHEQYF
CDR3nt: TGTGCCAGCAGCGTAGGAGGCCCAGGGATCCACGAGCAGTACTTC

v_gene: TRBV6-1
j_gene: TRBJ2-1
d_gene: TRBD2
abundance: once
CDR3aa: CASTLAGGYNEQFF
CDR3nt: TGTGCCAGCACCCTAGCGGGGGGTTACAATGAGCAGTTCTTC

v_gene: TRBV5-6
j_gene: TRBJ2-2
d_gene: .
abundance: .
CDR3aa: CASSPIRGTGELFF
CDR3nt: TGTGCCAGCAGTCCCATTAGGGGGACCGGGGAGCTGTTTTTT

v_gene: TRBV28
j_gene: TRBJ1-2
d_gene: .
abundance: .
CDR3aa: CASSSGRGTYGYTF
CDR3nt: TGTGCCAGCAGCTCCGGACGCGGGACCTATGGCTACACCTTC

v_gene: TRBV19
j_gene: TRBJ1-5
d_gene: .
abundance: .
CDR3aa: CASSPRDTRRGQPQHF
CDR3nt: TGTGCCAGTAGTCCCCGGGACACCCGTCGAGGACAGCCCCAGCATTTT

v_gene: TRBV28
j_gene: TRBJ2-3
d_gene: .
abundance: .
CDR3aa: CASSTGYSVSSTDTQYF
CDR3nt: TGTGCCAGCAGTACAGGTTATAGTGTTTCTAGCACAGATACGCAGTATTTT

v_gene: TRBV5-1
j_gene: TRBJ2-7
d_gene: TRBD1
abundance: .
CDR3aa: CASSFRTGEGEQYF
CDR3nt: TGCGCCAGCAGCTTCCGGACAGGGGAGGGGGAGCAGTACTTC

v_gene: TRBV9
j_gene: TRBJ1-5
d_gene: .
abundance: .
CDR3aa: CASSVGHRNQPQHF
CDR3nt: TGTGCCAGCAGCGTCGGACATCGCAATCAGCCCCAGCATTTT

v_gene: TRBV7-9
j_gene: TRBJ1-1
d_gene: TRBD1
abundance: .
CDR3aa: CASSLGDRGQTEAFF
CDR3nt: TGTGCCAGCAGCTTAGGTGACAGGGGGCAGACTGAAGCTTTCTTT

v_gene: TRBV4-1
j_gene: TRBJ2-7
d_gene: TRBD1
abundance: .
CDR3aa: CASSHSGTGGNYEQYF
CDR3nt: TGCGCCAGCAGCCATTCCGGGACAGGGGGGAACTACGAGCAGTACTTC

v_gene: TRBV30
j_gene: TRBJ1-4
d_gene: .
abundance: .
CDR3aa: CALARAGVGEKLFF
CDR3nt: TGTGCCCTCGCCCGGGCGGGGGTAGGCGAAAAACTGTTTTTT

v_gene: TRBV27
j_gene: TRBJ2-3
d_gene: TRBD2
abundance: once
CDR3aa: CASSSFRTSGKNTQYF
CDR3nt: TGTGCCAGCAGTTCGTTCAGGACTAGCGGGAAGAATACGCAGTATTTT

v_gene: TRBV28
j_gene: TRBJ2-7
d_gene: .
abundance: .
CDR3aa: CASSSGSLGEQYF
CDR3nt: TGTGCCAGCAGTTCGGGTTCTCTTGGCGAGCAGTACTTC